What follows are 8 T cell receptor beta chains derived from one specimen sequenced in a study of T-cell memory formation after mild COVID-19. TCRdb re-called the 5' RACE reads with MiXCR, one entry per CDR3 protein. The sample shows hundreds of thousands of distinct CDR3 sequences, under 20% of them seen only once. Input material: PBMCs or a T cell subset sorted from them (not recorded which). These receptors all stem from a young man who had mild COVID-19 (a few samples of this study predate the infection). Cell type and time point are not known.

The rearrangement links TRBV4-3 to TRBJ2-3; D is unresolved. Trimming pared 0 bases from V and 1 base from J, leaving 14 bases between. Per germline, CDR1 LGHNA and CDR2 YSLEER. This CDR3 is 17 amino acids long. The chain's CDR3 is CASSQERYDLRTDTQYF. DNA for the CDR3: TGCGCCAGCAGCCAAGAGAGATACGATCTACGCACAGATACGCAGTATTTT.

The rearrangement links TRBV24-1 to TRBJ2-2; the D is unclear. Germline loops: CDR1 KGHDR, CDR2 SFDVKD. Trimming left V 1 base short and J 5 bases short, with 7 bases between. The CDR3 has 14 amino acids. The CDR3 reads CATSDFRETGELFF. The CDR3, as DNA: TGTGCCACCAGTGATTTCAGAGAAACCGGGGAGCTGTTTTTT.

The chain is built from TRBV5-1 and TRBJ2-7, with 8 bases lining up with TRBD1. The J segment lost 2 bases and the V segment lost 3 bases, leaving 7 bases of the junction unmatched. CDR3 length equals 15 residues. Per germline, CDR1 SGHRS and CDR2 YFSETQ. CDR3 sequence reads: CASSYWTGTPYEQYF. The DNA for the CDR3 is TGCGCCAGCAGCTATTGGACAGGGACCCCCTACGAGCAGTACTTC.

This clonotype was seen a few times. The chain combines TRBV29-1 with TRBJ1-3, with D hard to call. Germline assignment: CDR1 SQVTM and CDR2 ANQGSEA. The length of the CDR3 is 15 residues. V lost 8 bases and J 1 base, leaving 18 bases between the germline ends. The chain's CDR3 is CSLPPPPRSGNTIYF. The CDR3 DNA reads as TGCAGCCTCCCTCCACCCCCCCGGTCTGGAAACACCATATATTTT.

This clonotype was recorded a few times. The CDR3 DNA reads as TGTGCCAGCAGTCCGAATAACCGGGACAGGGTATCAGCAGATACGCAGTATTTT. Translated: CASSPNNRDRVSADTQYF. The V call is TRBV12-3 or TRBV12-4, the J call TRBJ2-3; the match to TRBD1 covers 9 bases. With V trimmed by 5 bases and J by 4 bases, 16 bases remained unmatched. There are 18 residues in the CDR3.

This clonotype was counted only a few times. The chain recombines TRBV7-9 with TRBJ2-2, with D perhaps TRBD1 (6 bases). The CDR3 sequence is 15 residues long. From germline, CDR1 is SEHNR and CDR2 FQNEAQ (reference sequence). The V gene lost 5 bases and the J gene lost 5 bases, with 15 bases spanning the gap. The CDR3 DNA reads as TGTGCCAGCAGCCAGTTTTACAGGGATACCGGGGAGCTGTTTTTT. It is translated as CASSQFYRDTGELFF. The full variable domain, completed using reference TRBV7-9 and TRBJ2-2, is DTGVSQNPRHKITKRGQNVTFRCDPISEHNRLYWYRQTLGQGPEFLTYFQNEAQLEKSRLLSDRFSAERPKGSFSTLEIQRTEQGDSAMYLCASSQFYRDTGELFFGEGSRLTVL.

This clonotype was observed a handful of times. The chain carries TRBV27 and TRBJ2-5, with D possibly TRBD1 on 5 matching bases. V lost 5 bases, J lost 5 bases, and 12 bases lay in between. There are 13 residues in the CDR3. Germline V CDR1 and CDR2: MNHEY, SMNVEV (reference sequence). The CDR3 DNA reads TGTGCCAGCAGTGCCAGGGTTAGGGAGACCCAGTACTTC. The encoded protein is CASSARVRETQYF.

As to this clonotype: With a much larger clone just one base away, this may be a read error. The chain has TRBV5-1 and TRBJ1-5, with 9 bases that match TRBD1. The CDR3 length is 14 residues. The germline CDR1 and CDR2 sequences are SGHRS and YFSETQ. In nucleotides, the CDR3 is TGCGCCAGCAGCCATACAGGGGGCGGTCAGCACCAGCATTTT. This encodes CASSHTGGGQHQHF.